The clone carrying this T cell receptor (beta chain) was recorded at least ten times. The antigen is undetermined. TCRdb independently ran MiXCR on the reads; one entry per CDR3 protein. The table includes 480,000 or so distinct CDR3 sequences, roughly 10% detected once. This record belongs to a study of T cell repertoires in cytomegalovirus infection. About the research overall: A matching HLA type, together with CMV infection, was signaled by public TCR beta signatures. Broader study findings: There were HLA-C-restricted CMV-specific TCR beta clonotypes dominating the ex vivo response. Cumulative frequency of public TCR beta families picked out carriers of CMV plus the relevant HLA.

The V end was cut by 3 bases, the J end by 0 bases, with 21 bases between. The germline gives CDR1 MDHEN, CDR2 SYDVKM. The CDR3 extends over 19 amino acids. The TCR comes from a human donor in good health (CMV status not recorded). Some clones in this sample may be carry-over from other donors' samples. The specimen sequenced was PBMCs. The J gene is TRBJ2-4, the V gene TRBV28; tentatively, D is TRBD1 or TRBD2 (5 bases each). The CDR3 DNA reads TGTGCCAGCAGTTTCGTAGCAGGGAGATTGCCTCTAGCCAAAAACATTCAGTACTTC. It is translated as CASSFVAGRLPLAKNIQYF.